The source of this T cell receptor (beta chain) is a study of immune evolution from preneoplasia to lung adenocarcinoma. The table lists this clone with a few counts. Other DNA sequences in the same sample also yield this CDR3. Assay: immunoSEQ multiplex PCR; the TCRdb copy retains only in-frame clones and omits some. The data show approximately 4,400 clones, with around 88% seen just once and roughly 2.3% held by the top ten. The V and J ends lost 3 bases and 1 base respectively, with 13 bases between them. Looked up from germline, CDR1 is LNHNV and CDR2 is YYDKDF (reference sequence). The CDR3 extends over 15 amino acids.

The TCR originated in a person aged 55-80 years with lung adenocarcinoma. Specimen: FFPE lung adenocarcinoma in situ tissue. J is TRBJ2-7 and V is TRBV15; a possible D gene is TRBD1 (5 bases). The CDR3 sequence is CATSRDTQGSYEQYF. The CDR3 bases are TGTGCCACCAGCAGGGACACGCAGGGATCCTACGAGCAGTACTTC. Together with reference TRBV15 and TRBJ2-7, the CDR3 gives the full variable domain: DAMVIQNPRYQVTQFGKPVTLSCSQTLNHNVMYWYQQKSSQAPKLLFHYYDKDFNNEADTPDNFQSRRPNTSFCFLDIRSPGLGDTAMYLCATSRDTQGSYEQYFGPGTRLTVT.